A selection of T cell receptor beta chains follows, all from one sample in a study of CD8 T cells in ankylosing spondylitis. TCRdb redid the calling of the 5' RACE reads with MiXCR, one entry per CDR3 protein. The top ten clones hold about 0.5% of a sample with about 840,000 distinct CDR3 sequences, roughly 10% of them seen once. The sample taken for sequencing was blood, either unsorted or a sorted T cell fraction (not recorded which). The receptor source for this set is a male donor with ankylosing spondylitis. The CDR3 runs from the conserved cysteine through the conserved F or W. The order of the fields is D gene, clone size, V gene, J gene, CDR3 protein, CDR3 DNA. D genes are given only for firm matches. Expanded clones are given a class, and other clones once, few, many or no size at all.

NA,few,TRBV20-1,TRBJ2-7,CSGWNDLNYEQYF,TGCAGTGGGTGGAATGACCTTAACTACGAGCAGTACTTC
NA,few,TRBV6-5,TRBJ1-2,CASSSQIANYGYTF,TGTGCCAGCAGTTCCCAAATCGCTAACTATGGCTACACCTTC
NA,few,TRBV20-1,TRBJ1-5,CSAPAQGNQPQHF,TGCAGTGCACCAGCTCAGGGAAATCAGCCCCAGCATTTT
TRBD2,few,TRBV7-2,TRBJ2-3,CASSRNGLAGGDTQYF,TGTGCCAGCAGCCGGAATGGACTAGCGGGAGGGGATACGCAGTATTTT
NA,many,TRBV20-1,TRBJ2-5,CSASEGNEETQYF,TGCAGTGCTAGTGAGGGGAACGAAGAGACCCAGTACTTC
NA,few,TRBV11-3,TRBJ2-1,CASKGPANEQFF,TGTGCCAGCAAGGGACCGGCCAATGAGCAGTTCTTC
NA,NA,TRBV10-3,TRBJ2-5,CAISAGERRETQYF,TGTGCCATCAGTGCGGGTGAAAGGCGGGAGACCCAGTACTTC
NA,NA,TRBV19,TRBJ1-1,CASSIGRAAEAFF,TGTGCCAGTAGTATCGGTAGGGCGGCTGAAGCTTTCTTT
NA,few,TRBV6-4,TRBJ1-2,CASRKFYGYTF,TGTGCCAGCAGAAAGTTCTATGGCTACACCTTC
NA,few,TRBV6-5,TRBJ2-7,CASSYSPGKTYEQYF,TGTGCCAGCAGTTACTCCCCAGGCAAAACCTACGAGCAGTACTTC
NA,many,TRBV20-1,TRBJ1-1,CSARDPRENTEAFF,TGCAGTGCTAGAGACCCCAGAGAGAACACTGAAGCTTTCTTT
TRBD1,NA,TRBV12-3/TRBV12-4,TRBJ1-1,CASSTAGGSVGAFF,TGTGCCAGCAGTACTGCAGGGGGGAGTGTTGGAGCTTTCTTT
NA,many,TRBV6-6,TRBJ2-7,CASSYSGDEQYF,TGTGCCAGCAGTTACTCTGGCGACGAGCAGTACTTC
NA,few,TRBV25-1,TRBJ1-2,CASSPVQYHYGYTF,TGTGCCAGCAGCCCGGTGCAGTATCACTATGGCTACACCTTC
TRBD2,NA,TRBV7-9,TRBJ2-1,CASSPQTSDHEFF,TGTGCCAGCAGCCCTCAGACTAGCGATCATGAGTTCTTC
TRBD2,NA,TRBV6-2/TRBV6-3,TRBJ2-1,CASSYWVRASGVNEQFF,TGTGCCAGCAGTTACTGGGTTAGGGCTAGCGGGGTCAATGAGCAGTTCTTC
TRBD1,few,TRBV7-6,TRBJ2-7,CASSRGQGGLSEQYF,TGTGCCAGCAGCCGAGGACAGGGCGGCCTCTCCGAGCAGTACTTC
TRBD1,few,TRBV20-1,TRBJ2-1,CSAPPRGQISYNEQFF,TGCAGTGCTCCCCCCCGGGGACAGATCTCCTACAATGAGCAGTTCTTC
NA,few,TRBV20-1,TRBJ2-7,CSARTRVPEQYF,TGCAGTGCTAGAACACGTGTACCCGAGCAGTACTTC
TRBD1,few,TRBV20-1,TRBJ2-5,CSARDPARGQGSETQYF,TGCAGTGCTAGAGATCCGGCTCGAGGACAGGGCTCTGAGACCCAGTACTTC
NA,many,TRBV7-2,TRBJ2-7,CASSRAGVSYEQYF,TGTGCCAGCAGCCGTGCAGGGGTCTCCTACGAGCAGTACTTC
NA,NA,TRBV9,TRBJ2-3,CASSALPQTGTQYF,TGTGCCAGCAGCGCCCTCCCCCAAACGGGTACGCAGTATTTT
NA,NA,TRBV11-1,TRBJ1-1,CASSASSRTEAFF,TGTGCCAGCAGCGCGAGCTCCCGCACTGAAGCTTTCTTT
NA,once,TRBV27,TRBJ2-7,CASSLRPGIVNEQYF,TGTGCCAGCAGTTTAAGGCCAGGGATCGTAAACGAGCAGTACTTC
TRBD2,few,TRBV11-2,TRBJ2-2,CASSLRSSGIGDGELFF,TGTGCCAGCAGCTTACGATCTAGCGGCATTGGAGACGGGGAGCTGTTTTTT
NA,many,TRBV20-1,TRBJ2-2,CSARVWGALNTGELFF,TGCAGTGCTAGAGTATGGGGGGCCTTAAACACCGGGGAGCTGTTTTTT
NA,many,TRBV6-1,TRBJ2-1,CASNRGDINEQFF,TGTGCCAGCAATCGCGGGGATATCAATGAGCAGTTCTTC
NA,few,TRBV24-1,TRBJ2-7,CATSDSEGSSYEQYF,TGTGCCACCAGTGATTCAGAGGGGAGCTCCTACGAGCAGTACTTC
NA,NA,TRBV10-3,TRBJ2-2,CAMSPGQTGELFF,TGTGCCATGAGCCCAGGGCAGACCGGGGAGCTGTTTTTT
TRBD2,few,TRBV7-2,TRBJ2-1,CASSERGTHGEQFF,TGTGCCAGCAGTGAGCGGGGGACCCATGGTGAGCAGTTCTTC
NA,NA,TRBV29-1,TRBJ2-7,CSVGAPPGRPSYEQYF,TGCAGCGTTGGGGCCCCCCCGGGTAGGCCCTCCTACGAGCAGTACTTC
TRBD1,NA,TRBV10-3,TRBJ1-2,CAISRDRGRDYGYTF,TGTGCCATCAGTCGGGACAGGGGGCGAGACTATGGCTACACCTTC
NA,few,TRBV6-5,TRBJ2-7,CASSYKVLDRPYEQYF,TGTGCCAGCAGTTACAAGGTCCTCGACAGGCCATACGAGCAGTACTTC
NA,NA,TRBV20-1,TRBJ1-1,CSAAYTDRGAFF,TGCAGTGCCGCATATACAGATCGAGGAGCTTTCTTT
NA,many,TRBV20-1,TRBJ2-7,CSANLPGQRSEGQYF,TGCAGTGCCAACCTTCCGGGACAGCGATCGGAGGGGCAGTACTTC
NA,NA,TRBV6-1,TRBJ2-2,CASSEVKRSNTGELFF,TGTGCCAGCAGTGAGGTAAAAAGATCGAACACCGGGGAGCTGTTTTTT
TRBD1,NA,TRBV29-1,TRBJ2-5,CSVDKYGTEGETQYF,TGCAGCGTTGATAAATACGGGACAGAAGGAGAGACCCAGTACTTC
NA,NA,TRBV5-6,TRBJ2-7,CASSLFTGSSYEQYF,TGTGCCAGCAGCTTGTTCACAGGGAGCTCCTACGAGCAGTACTTC
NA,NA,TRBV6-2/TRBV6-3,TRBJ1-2,CASSPGQRFGYTF,TGTGCCAGCAGTCCCGGGCAGCGCTTTGGCTACACCTTC
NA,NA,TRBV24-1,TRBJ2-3,CATSDFGTSDTQYF,TGTGCCACCAGTGATTTTGGGACCTCAGATACGCAGTATTTT
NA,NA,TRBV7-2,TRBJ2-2,CASSFRFTGELFF,TGTGCCAGCAGCTTCAGATTCACCGGGGAGCTGTTTTTT
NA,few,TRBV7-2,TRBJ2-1,CASSPHFGNEQFF,TGTGCCAGCAGCCCCCACTTCGGCAATGAGCAGTTCTTC
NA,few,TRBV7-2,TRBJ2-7,CASSLVGDRGYEQYF,TGTGCCAGCAGCTTAGTCGGGGACCGGGGCTACGAGCAGTACTTC
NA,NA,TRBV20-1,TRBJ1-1,CSARGGGRGEAFF,TGCAGTGCTAGAGGGGGAGGAAGGGGTGAAGCTTTCTTT
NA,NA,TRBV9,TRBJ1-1,CASSASPGQIFAEAFF,TGTGCCAGCAGCGCCTCACCCGGACAGATATTTGCTGAAGCTTTCTTT
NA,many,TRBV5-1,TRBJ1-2,CASSGIGTVHYGYTF,TGCGCCAGCAGCGGTATCGGGACGGTCCACTATGGCTACACCTTC
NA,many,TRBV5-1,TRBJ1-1,CASSPGWTEAFF,TGCGCCAGCAGTCCCGGTTGGACTGAAGCTTTCTTT
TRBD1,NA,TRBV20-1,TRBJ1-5,CSAPVTGPRQPQHF,TGCAGTGCTCCAGTGACAGGGCCTCGCCAGCCCCAGCATTTT
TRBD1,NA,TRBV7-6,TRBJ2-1,CASGSGQGRHNEQFF,TGTGCCAGCGGCTCAGGACAGGGGAGGCACAATGAGCAGTTCTTC